Here is one T cell receptor (beta chain) with its context. These data belong to a study of long-term antiretroviral therapy in people with HIV. Study details: Of all samples, the earliest predate the 2015 immediate-ART recommendation by about a decade.

Sequencing relied on immunoSEQ assay v3.0, run at survey level. Assay: immunoSEQ multiplex PCR; the TCRdb copy retains only in-frame clones and omits some. The table has fewer than 25,000 clones, about 87% seen once; the top ten hold around 8.7%. This CDR3 has 15 amino acids. Every specimen held between roughly 0.85-11 million cryopreserved PBMC. These were thawed and washed before DNA extraction. Material: unsorted PBMCs, obtained 1.8 years before starting antiretroviral therapy. The sequence was collected from a man aged 50 to 60 with HIV. This chain uses TRBV21-1 with TRBJ1-2; the table's D call, TRBD1, was not checked against the DNA. TRBV21-1 has pseudogene status. The CDR3 reads CASSPPVKGIYGYTF. The DNA for the CDR3 is TGTGCCAGCAGCCCCCCCGTAAAGGGGATCTATGGCTACACCTTC.